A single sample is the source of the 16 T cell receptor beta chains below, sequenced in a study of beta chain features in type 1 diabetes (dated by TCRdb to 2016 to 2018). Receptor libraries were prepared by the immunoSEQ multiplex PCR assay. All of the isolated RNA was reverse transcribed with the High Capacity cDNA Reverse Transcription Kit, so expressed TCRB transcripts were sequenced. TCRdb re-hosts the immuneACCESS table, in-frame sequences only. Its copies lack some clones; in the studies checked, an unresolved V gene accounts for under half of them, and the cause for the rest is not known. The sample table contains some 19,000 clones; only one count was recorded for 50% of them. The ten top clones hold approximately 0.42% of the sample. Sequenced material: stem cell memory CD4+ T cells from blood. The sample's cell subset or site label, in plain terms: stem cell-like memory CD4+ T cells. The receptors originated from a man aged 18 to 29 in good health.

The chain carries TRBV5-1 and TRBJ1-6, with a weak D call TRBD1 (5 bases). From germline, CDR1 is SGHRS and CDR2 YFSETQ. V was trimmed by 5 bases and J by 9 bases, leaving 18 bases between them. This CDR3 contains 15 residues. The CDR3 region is CASSIAGLPGSPLHF. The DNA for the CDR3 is TGCGCCAGCAGTATAGCGGGACTCCCGGGTTCACCCCTCCACTTT.

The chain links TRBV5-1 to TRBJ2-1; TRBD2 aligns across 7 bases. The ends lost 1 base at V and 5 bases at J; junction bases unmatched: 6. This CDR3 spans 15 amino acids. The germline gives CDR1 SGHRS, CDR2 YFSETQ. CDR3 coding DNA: TGCGCCAGCAGCTTGTGGGGGGGGGACGACAATGAGCAGTTCTTC. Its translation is CASSLWGGDDNEQFF.

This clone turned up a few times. The CDR3 DNA follows: TGTGCCAGCAGCCAAAAACTAGCGGGGGGCAAAGAGACCCAGTACTTC. Encoded protein: CASSQKLAGGKETQYF. This chain connects TRBV4-2 to TRBJ2-5; TRBD2 matches at 12 bases. The V segment lost 2 bases and the J segment 3 bases; nucleotides outside the gene matches: 4. Germline lookup yields CDR1 LGHNA and CDR2 YNFKEQ. This CDR3 has 16 residues.

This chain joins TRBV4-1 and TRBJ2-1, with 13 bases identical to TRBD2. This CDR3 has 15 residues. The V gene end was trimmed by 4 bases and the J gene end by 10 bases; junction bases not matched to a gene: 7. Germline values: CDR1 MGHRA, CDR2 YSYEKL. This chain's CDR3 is CASSLTSGRIGEQFF. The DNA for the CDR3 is TGCGCCAGCAGCCTGACTAGCGGGAGGATTGGCGAGCAGTTCTTC.

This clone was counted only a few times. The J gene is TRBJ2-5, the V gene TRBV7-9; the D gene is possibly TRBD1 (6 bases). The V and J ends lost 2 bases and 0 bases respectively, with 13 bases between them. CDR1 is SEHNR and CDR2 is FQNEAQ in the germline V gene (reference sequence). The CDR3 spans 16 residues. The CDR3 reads CASSLRGQQYQETQYF. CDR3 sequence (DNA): TGTGCCAGCAGCTTACGAGGACAGCAGTACCAAGAGACCCAGTACTTC.

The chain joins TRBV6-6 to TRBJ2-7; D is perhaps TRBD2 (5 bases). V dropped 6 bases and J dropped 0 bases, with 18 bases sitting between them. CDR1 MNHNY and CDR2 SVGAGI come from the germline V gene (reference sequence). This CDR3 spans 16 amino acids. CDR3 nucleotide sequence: TGTGCCAGCAGACCTTCTACCGGGGTTATCTCCTACGAGCAGTACTTC. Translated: CASRPSTGVISYEQYF.

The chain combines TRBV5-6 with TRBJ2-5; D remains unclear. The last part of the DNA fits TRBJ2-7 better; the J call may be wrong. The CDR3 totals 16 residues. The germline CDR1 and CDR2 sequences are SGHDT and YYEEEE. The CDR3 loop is CASSLVRSLKDYEQYF. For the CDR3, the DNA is TGTGCCAGCAGCTTGGTAAGGAGTCTGAAGGACTACGAGCAGTACTTC.

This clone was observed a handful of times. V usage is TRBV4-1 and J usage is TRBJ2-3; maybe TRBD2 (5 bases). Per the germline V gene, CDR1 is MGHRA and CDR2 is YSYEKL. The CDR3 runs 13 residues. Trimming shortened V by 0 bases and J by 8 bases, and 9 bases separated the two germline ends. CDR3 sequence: CASSQEAEGTQYF. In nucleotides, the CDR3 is TGCGCCAGCAGCCAAGAGGCTGAGGGTACGCAGTATTTT.

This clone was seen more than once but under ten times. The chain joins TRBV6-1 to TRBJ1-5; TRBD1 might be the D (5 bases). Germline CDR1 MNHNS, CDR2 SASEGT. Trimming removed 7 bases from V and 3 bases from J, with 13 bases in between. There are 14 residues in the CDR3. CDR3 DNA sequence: TGTGCCAGCAATCTAGACAGCCACAATCAGCCCCAGCATTTT. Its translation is CASNLDSHNQPQHF.

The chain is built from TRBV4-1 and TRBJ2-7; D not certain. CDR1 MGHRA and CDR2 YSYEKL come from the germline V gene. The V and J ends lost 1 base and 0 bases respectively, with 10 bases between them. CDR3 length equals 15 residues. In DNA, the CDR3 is TGCGCCAGCAGCCAAGTTTCCCGACACTCCTACGAGCAGTACTTC. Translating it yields CASSQVSRHSYEQYF.

The CDR3 DNA sequence: TGTGCCAGCAGCGATACGTGGCGGGAGGGCCAAGATACGCAGTATTTT. This encodes CASSDTWREGQDTQYF. The rearrangement joins TRBV5-6 to TRBJ2-3, with 9 nucleotides matching TRBD2. The CDR3 is made up of 16 amino acids. CDR1 and CDR2 from the germline V gene are SGHDT and YYEEEE. The ends lost 4 bases at V and 5 bases at J; junction bases unmatched: 11.

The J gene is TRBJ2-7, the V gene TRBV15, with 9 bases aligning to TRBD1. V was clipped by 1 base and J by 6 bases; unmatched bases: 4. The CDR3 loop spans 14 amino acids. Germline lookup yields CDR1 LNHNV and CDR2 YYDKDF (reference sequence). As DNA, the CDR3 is TGTGCCACCAGCAGAGGACAGGGGGTGTCCGAGCAGTACTTC. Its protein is CATSRGQGVSEQYF.

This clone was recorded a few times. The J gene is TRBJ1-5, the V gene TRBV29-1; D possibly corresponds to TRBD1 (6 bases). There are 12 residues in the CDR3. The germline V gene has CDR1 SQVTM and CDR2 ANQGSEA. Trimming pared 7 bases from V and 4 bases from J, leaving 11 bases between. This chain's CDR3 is CSAGETNQPQHF. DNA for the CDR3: TGCAGCGCAGGGGAAACAAATCAGCCCCAGCATTTT.

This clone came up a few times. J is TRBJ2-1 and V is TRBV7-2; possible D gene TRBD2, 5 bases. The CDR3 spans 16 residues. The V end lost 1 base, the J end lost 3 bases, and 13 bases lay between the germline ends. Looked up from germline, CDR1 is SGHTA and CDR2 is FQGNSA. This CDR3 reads CASSLGEGDRYNEQFF. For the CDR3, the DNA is TGTGCCAGCAGCTTAGGTGAGGGAGACCGCTACAATGAGCAGTTCTTC.

This CDR3 is CASSFGAGGEDEQFF. CDR3 nucleotide sequence: TGTGCCAGCAGCTTCGGGGCAGGGGGAGAGGATGAGCAGTTCTTC. The chain links TRBV11-1 to TRBJ2-1; TRBD1 aligns across 7 bases. V lost 3 bases and J lost 8; bases outside the gene matches: 10. The germline V gene has CDR1 SGHAT and CDR2 FQDESV (reference sequence). CDR3 length: 15 amino acids.

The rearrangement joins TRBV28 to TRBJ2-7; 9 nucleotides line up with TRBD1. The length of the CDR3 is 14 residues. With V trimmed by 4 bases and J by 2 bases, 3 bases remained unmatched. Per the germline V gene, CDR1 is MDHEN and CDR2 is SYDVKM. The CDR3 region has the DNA TGTGCCAGCAGTTCCGGACAGGGGCCCTACGAGCAGTACTTC. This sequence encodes CASSSGQGPYEQYF.